These 26 T cell receptor beta chains share one sample of origin, sequenced in a study of T cell responses to AZD1222 COVID-19 vaccine. TCRdb keeps only in-frame clones here, not all; method: immunoSEQ multiplex PCR. The table shows some 91,000 clones, with about 92% occurring only once. The specimen was peripheral blood, collected on day 0 of AZD1222 vaccination. These receptors came from an adult in good health.

This clone occurred once. The rearrangement joins TRBV4-3 to TRBJ2-4, with 7 bases fitting TRBD1. This CDR3 is built from 16 residues. Germline CDR1 and CDR2: LGHNA and YSLEER. Unmatched junction bases numbered 4, after V lost 0 bases and J lost 2 bases. As DNA, the CDR3 is TGCGCCAGCAGCCAAGAAACAGGGGTGACCAAAAACATTCAGTACTTC. Amino acids: CASSQETGVTKNIQYF.

The rearrangement uses TRBV9 and TRBJ1-1; D is ambiguous. V lost 0 bases and J 3 bases, leaving 6 bases between the germline ends. Germline CDR1 and CDR2: SGDLS and YYNGEE. This CDR3 region has 13 residues. As DNA, the CDR3 is TGTGCCAGCAGCGTAGTTCCGGACACTGAAGCTTTCTTT. As protein: CASSVVPDTEAFF. The full variable domain, with the rest looked up from reference TRBV9 and TRBJ1-1, is DSGVTQTPKHLITATGQRVTLRCSPRSGDLSVYWYQQSLDQGLQFLIQYYNGEERAKGNILERFSAQQFPDLHSELNLSSLELGDSALYFCASSVVPDTEAFFGQGTRLTVV.

This clone was seen more than once but under ten times. This chain connects TRBV7-8 to TRBJ1-1; 11 bases agree with TRBD1. Germline trimming cut 4 bases from V and 2 bases from J; bases unmatched to any gene: 3. Per germline, CDR1 SGHVS and CDR2 FQNEAQ. The CDR3 has 15 residues. The CDR3 DNA is TGTGCCAGCAGCTCAGGGACAGGGGGTAACACTGAAGCTTTCTTT. Translation: CASSSGTGGNTEAFF.

This rearrangement joins TRBV6-1 to TRBJ1-1; unclear D gene. V was trimmed by 2 bases and J by 6 bases, leaving 7 bases between them. CDR3 length equals 12 residues. Germline V gene data show CDR1 as MNHNS and CDR2 as SASEGT. CDR3 residues: CASSERVSEAFF. CDR3 DNA sequence: TGTGCCAGCAGTGAACGTGTCTCTGAAGCTTTCTTT.

In the case of this clone: Other nucleotide sequences in the sample specify the same CDR3. The chain employs TRBV19 and TRBJ1-1; D remains unclear. The germline V gene has CDR1 LNHDA and CDR2 SQIVND (reference sequence). The CDR3 length is 13 residues. The ends were cut back, 3 bases at V and 2 bases at J, with 7 bases in the middle. The CDR3 nucleotides are TGTGCCAGTAGTATCAATTCCAACACTGAAGCTTTCTTT. Translation: CASSINSNTEAFF.

This chain joins TRBV18 and TRBJ1-2; 7 bases line up with TRBD1. V shed 5 bases, J shed 4 bases, and the junction held 13 bases outside the gene matches. Germline CDR1 KGHSH, CDR2 LQKENI. The CDR3 runs 16 residues. CDR3 region: CASSTQRTGEGYGYTF. The CDR3 nucleotides are TGTGCCAGCTCAACACAACGGACAGGAGAGGGCTATGGCTACACCTTC.

In DNA form, the CDR3 reads TGCGCCAGCAGTGAGCTAAGGTCCACTGAAGCTTTCTTT. It yields the protein CASSELRSTEAFF. The chain links TRBV10-1 to TRBJ1-1; no clear D gene. Germline V gives CDR1 WNHNN, CDR2 SYGVQD (reference sequence). The CDR3 is made up of 13 amino acids. V was pared by 2 bases and J by 4 bases, with 8 bases between.

The gene calls are TRBV7-2 and TRBJ1-2; possible D gene TRBD1, 6 bases. V lost 1 base to trimming and J lost 0 bases, with 12 bases between them. Per the germline V gene, CDR1 is SGHTA and CDR2 is FQGNSA. The CDR3 sequence is 16 residues long. Written as DNA, the CDR3 is TGTGCCAGCAGCTTAGGACAGGCTCTATCTAACTATGGCTACACCTTC. This gives the protein CASSLGQALSNYGYTF. The full variable domain, completed using reference TRBV7-2 and TRBJ1-2, is GAGVSQSPSNKVTEKGKDVELRCDPISGHTALYWYRQSLGQGLEFLIYFQGNSAPDKSGLPSDRFSAERTGGSVSTLTIQRTQQEDSAVYLCASSLGQALSNYGYTFGSGTRLTVV.

DNA of the CDR3: TGTGCCACCAGCAGAGGGGGGACAGATAGCAATCAGCCCCAGCATTTT. This translates into CATSRGGTDSNQPQHF. The rearrangement uses TRBV15 and TRBJ1-5, with 7 bases lining up with TRBD1. Germline V gene lookup returns CDR1 LNHNV and CDR2 YYDKDF (reference sequence). The length of the CDR3 is 16 residues. Trimming cost V 1 base and J 0 bases; bases outside gene matches: 3.

The V call is TRBV2, the J call TRBJ2-4; D gene uncertain. Trimming removed 6 bases from V and 7 bases from J, with 10 bases in between. Germline loops: CDR1 SNHLY, CDR2 FYNNEI. The CDR3 loop spans 12 amino acids. The CDR3 sequence: CASRLVVNIQYF. The CDR3 nucleotides read TGTGCCAGCAGGTTGGTGGTGAACATTCAGTACTTC. The whole variable domain, remainder taken from reference TRBV2 and TRBJ2-4, is EPEVTQTPSHQVTQMGQEVILRCVPISNHLYFYWYRQILGQKVEFLVSFYNNEISEKSEIFDDQFSVERPDGSNFTLKIRSTKLEDSAMYFCASRLVVNIQYFGAGTRLSVL.

This clone has more than one count but fewer than ten. DNA for the CDR3: TGCGCCAGCAGCTCCGGGCAGGGACCCATTCATAATTCACCCCTCCACTTT. Translation gives CASSSGQGPIHNSPLHF. The chain couples TRBV5-1 to TRBJ1-6, with a possible D match to TRBD1 (5 bases). This CDR3 has 17 residues. Germline CDR1 SGHRS, CDR2 YFSETQ. V was shortened by 3 bases and J by 5 bases, with 18 bases between the two germline ends.

J is TRBJ2-5 and V is TRBV4-2; TRBD1 matches at 9 bases. V lost 0 bases to trimming and J lost 7 bases; unmatched junction nucleotides: 9. The CDR3 is 16 amino acids. From germline, CDR1 is LGHNA and CDR2 YNFKEQ. The CDR3 is CASSQERGQGSGTQYF. The CDR3 nucleotides read TGTGCCAGCAGCCAAGAAAGGGGACAGGGCTCGGGGACCCAGTACTTC.

V and J are TRBV5-1 and TRBJ1-1; TRBD1 is a possible D gene (6 bases). The CDR3 has 15 residues. Trimming shortened V by 4 bases and J by 5 bases, and 18 bases separated the two germline ends. Germline-derived CDR1 and CDR2 are SGHRS and YFSETQ. In DNA, the CDR3 is TGCGCCAGCAGCCCCGAGGGGGGGCAACGGACTGAAGCTTTCTTT. Its protein product is CASSPEGGQRTEAFF.

This clone has a single count. The CDR3 DNA reads as TGTGCCAGCAGTTACTCAGGGGGGACTGAAGCTTTCTTT. Translating gives CASSYSGGTEAFF. The chain recombines TRBV6-5 with TRBJ1-1; TRBD1 is a possible D gene (6 bases). Germline values: CDR1 MNHEY, CDR2 SVGAGI. The CDR3 is 13 amino acids. V lost 0 bases and J lost 5, with 7 bases in between.

The chain recombines TRBV28 with TRBJ1-5; 8 nucleotides agree with TRBD1. The germline V gene has CDR1 MDHEN and CDR2 SYDVKM. CDR3 length equals 16 residues. The trim removed 1 base at V and 7 bases at J, leaving 9 bases unmatched. This CDR3 is CASSLLARGQGQPQHF. DNA of the CDR3: TGTGCCAGCAGTTTATTGGCCAGGGGGCAAGGACAGCCCCAGCATTTT.

The rearrangement joins TRBV6-1 to TRBJ1-5, with TRBD1 matching 7 bases. CDR1 is MNHNS and CDR2 is SASEGT in the germline V gene. The J segment lost 7 bases and the V segment lost 2 bases, leaving 5 bases of the junction unmatched. The CDR3 contains 14 residues. The CDR3 is CASSEQGVDQPQHF. In nucleotides, the CDR3 is TGTGCCAGCAGTGAACAGGGGGTAGACCAGCCCCAGCATTTT.

The CDR3 DNA reads TGTGCCACCAGCTCCCGCGGGGGGGTCGCTTATGGCTACACCTTC. Protein sequence: CATSSRGGVAYGYTF. The gene calls are TRBV15 and TRBJ1-2; the D gene is possibly TRBD1 (5 bases). The CDR3 sequence is 15 residues long. Between the trimmed V and J ends, which lost 5 bases and 5 bases, there was a span of 18 bases. CDR1 LNHNV and CDR2 YYDKDF come from the germline V gene (reference sequence).

The chain carries TRBV9 and TRBJ1-2; TRBD1 aligns across 8 bases. This CDR3 has 15 residues. Germline V gives CDR1 SGDLS, CDR2 YYNGEE. V lost 3 bases and J lost 0; bases outside the gene matches: 4. The chain's CDR3 is CASSATGGANYGYTF. The CDR3 DNA is TGTGCCAGCAGCGCTACAGGGGGAGCTAACTATGGCTACACCTTC.

This chain joins TRBV18 and TRBJ2-3, with D perhaps TRBD1 or TRBD2 (5 bases each). The CDR3 loop spans 17 amino acids. Germline V gene sequence: CDR1 KGHSH, CDR2 LQKENI. Trimming cost V 3 bases and J 2 bases, with 18 bases left between them. The CDR3 is CASSPKTDSGPTDTQYF. The CDR3 DNA is TGTGCCAGCTCACCGAAGACTGATTCGGGACCCACAGATACGCAGTATTTT.

V gene TRBV5-1 combines with J gene TRBJ2-1; TRBD2 matches 8 bases. J lost 9 bases, V lost 4 bases, and 15 bases had no gene match. The CDR3 is made up of 16 amino acids. Germline CDR1 SGHRS, CDR2 YFSETQ. CDR3 loop: CASSPPGAGVFSEQFF. In DNA form, the CDR3 reads TGCGCCAGCAGCCCCCCCGGAGCGGGAGTCTTTAGTGAGCAGTTCTTC.

V and J are TRBV18 and TRBJ2-1; maybe TRBD1 (6 bases). The CDR3 consists of 19 residues. The germline V and J ends were trimmed by 3 bases and 0 bases, with 21 bases remaining between them. In germline, CDR1 is KGHSH, CDR2 LQKENI. CDR3 protein: CASSPLDRGPEISYNEQFF. Written as DNA, the CDR3 is TGTGCCAGCTCACCCCTGGACAGAGGACCAGAGATCTCCTACAATGAGCAGTTCTTC.

The V call is TRBV19, the J call TRBJ2-1; 10 bases align to TRBD2. The CDR3 has 15 amino acids. The germline CDR1 and CDR2 sequences are LNHDA and SQIVND (reference sequence). The junction had 4 bases not matched to a gene; V was cut back by 2 bases and J by 6 bases. As DNA, the CDR3 is TGTGCCAGTAGTATAAGGACTAGCGGTCCCAATGAGCAGTTCTTC. Translated: CASSIRTSGPNEQFF.

V and J are TRBV19 and TRBJ1-1, with D perhaps TRBD1 (5 bases). The CDR3 extends over 14 amino acids. Trimming pared 1 base from V and 4 bases from J, leaving 10 bases between. Germline loops: CDR1 LNHDA, CDR2 SQIVND (reference sequence). CDR3 sequence reads: CASSIGTLGTEAFF. The CDR3 coding sequence is TGTGCCAGTAGTATAGGGACACTCGGCACTGAAGCTTTCTTT. The full variable domain, with the rest looked up from reference TRBV19 and TRBJ1-1, is DGGITQSPKYLFRKEGQNVTLSCEQNLNHDAMYWYRQDPGQGLRLIYYSQIVNDFQKGDIAEGYSVSREKKESFPLTVTSAQKNPTAFYLCASSIGTLGTEAFFGQGTRLTVV.

The genes are TRBV19 and TRBJ1-4, with a weak D call TRBD1 (6 bases). The germline V gene has CDR1 LNHDA and CDR2 SQIVND (reference sequence). The CDR3 covers 17 residues. V gave up 5 bases and J gave up 0 bases, with 16 bases separating them. CDR3 loop: CASSLYRVRPTNEKLFF. The CDR3 bases are TGTGCCAGTAGTTTATACAGGGTTCGTCCAACTAATGAAAAACTGTTTTTT.

The V and J genes are TRBV6-5 and TRBJ1-2, with D possibly TRBD1 on 5 matching bases. The CDR3 spans 13 residues. Between the trimmed V and J ends, which lost 8 bases and 8 bases, there was a span of 18 bases. Germline CDR1 MNHEY, CDR2 SVGAGI. CDR3 in amino acids: CASVGGPGDGYTF. CDR3 nucleotide sequence: TGTGCCAGCGTCGGCGGACCGGGGGACGGCTACACCTTC.

The chain has TRBV28 and TRBJ1-6; 7 nucleotides agree with TRBD1. Trimming at V came to 6 bases and at J to 0 bases, leaving 5 bases not matched to a gene. CDR1 and CDR2 from the germline V gene are MDHEN and SYDVKM. This CDR3 is 16 amino acids long. CDR3 residues: CASRGEGASYNSPLHF. CDR3 nucleotide sequence: TGTGCCAGCAGGGGGGAGGGGGCCTCCTATAATTCACCCCTCCACTTT.